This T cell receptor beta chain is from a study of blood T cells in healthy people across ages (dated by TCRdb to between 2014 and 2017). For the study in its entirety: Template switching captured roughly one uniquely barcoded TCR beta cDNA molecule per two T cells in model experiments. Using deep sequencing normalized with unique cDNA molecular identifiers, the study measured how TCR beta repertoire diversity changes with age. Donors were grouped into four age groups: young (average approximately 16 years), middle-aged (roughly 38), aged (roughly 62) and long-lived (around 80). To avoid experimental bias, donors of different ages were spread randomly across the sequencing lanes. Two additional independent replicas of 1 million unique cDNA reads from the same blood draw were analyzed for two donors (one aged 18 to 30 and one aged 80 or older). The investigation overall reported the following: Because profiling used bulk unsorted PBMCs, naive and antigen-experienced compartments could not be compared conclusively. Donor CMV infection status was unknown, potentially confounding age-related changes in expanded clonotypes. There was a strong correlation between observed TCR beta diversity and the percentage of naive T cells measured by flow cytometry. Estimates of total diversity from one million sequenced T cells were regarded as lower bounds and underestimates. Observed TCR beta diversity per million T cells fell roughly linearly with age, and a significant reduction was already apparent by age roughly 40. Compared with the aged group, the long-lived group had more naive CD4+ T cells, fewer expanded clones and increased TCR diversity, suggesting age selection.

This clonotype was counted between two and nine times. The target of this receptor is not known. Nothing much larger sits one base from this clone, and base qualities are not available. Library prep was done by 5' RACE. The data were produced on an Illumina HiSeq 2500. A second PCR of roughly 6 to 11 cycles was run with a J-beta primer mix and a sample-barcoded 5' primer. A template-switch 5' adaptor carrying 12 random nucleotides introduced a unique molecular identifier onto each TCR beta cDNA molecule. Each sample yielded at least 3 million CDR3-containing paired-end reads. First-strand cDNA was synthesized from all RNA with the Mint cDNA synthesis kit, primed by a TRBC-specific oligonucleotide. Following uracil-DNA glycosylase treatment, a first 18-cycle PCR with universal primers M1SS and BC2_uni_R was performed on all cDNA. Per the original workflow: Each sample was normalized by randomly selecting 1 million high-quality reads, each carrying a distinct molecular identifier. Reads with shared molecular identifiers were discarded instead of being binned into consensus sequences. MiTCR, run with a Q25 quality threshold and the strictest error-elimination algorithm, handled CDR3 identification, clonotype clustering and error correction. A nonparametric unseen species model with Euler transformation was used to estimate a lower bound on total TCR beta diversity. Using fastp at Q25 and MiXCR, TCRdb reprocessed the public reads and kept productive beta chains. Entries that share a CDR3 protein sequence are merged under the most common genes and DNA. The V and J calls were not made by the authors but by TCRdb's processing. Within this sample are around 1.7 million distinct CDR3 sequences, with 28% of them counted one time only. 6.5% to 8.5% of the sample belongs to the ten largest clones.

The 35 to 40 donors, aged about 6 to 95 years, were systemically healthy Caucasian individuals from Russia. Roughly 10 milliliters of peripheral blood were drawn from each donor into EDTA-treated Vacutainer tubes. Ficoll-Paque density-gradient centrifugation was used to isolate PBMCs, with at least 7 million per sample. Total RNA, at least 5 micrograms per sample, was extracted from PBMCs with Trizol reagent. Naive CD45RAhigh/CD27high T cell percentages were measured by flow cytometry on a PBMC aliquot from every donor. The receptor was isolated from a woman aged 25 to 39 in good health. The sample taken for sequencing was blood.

The CDR3 amino acid sequence is: CASSESNTEAFF. The DNA reads as follows: TGTGCCAGCAGTGAATCGAACACTGAAGCTTTCTTT. Rearrangement joined TRBV25-1 to TRBJ1-1, with the D segment identity uncertain. V lost 1 base and J lost 1 base; the stretch between them is 1 base long. CDR3 length: 12 amino acids, cysteine to phenylalanine. The CDR3 DNA has 36 bases and is translated from base 1. The germline V gene encodes CDR1 MGHDK and CDR2 SYGVNS.